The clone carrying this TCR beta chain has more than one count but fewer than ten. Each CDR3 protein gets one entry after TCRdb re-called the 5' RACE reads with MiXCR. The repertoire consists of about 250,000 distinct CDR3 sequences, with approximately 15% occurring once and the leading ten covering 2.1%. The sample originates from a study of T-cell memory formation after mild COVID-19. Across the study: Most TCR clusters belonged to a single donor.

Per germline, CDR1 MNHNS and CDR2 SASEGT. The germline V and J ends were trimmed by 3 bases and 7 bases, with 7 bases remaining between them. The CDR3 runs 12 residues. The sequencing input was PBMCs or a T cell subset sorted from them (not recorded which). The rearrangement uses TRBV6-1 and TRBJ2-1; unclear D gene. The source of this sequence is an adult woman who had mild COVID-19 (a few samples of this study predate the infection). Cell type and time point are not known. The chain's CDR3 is CASSDVGNEQFF. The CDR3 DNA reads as TGTGCCAGCAGTGACGTCGGTAATGAGCAGTTCTTC.